Below are 11 T cell receptor beta chains sequenced from a single sample in a study of shared clonotypes between healthy human individuals. The table came from immunoSEQ multiplex PCR; TCRdb's copy has only in-frame clones and leaves some out. Altogether more than 2 million clones are present, roughly 95% being singletons, with the ten largest covering 0.13%. Sequencing was done on a sample of naive CD4+ T cells sorted from blood. The sample's subset: CD45RA+ positively selected. These receptors were obtained from a man aged 18 to 29 in good health.

This clone was observed once. The J gene is TRBJ2-5, the V gene TRBV7-9, with a weak D call TRBD2 (5 bases). In germline, CDR1 is SEHNR, CDR2 FQNEAQ (reference sequence). The germline V and J ends were trimmed by 5 bases and 9 bases, with 25 bases remaining between them. The CDR3 runs 16 residues. This CDR3 reads CASSALREGLFGAQYF. CDR3 sequence (DNA): TGTGCCAGCAGCGCCTTGAGGGAAGGATTATTCGGGGCCCAGTACTTC.

The chain recombines TRBV2 with TRBJ2-2, with D tentatively TRBD1 (6 bases). The V end lost 7 bases, the J end lost 4 bases, and 10 bases lay between the germline ends. The CDR3 consists of 13 residues. Germline CDR1 and CDR2: SNHLY and FYNNEI. In DNA, the CDR3 is TGTGCCAGCACTTCAGGGGTCACCGGGGAGCTGTTTTTT. It specifies CASTSGVTGELFF.

J is TRBJ2-2 and V is TRBV11-3; no firm D call. Germline values: CDR1 SGHNT, CDR2 YENEEA. The CDR3 contains 15 residues. V was trimmed by 1 base and J by 4 bases, leaving 10 bases between them. This CDR3 reads CASSLAKGGTGELFF. In nucleotides, the CDR3 is TGTGCCAGCAGCTTAGCTAAGGGCGGCACCGGGGAGCTGTTTTTT.

Comments on this clone: Other DNA sequences in this sample translate to the same CDR3. This rearrangement joins TRBV27 to TRBJ1-5, with 10 bases that match TRBD1. CDR1 and CDR2 (germline): MNHEY, SMNVEV (reference sequence). The CDR3 is 14 amino acids. V lost 6 bases, J lost 4 bases, and 3 bases stayed unmatched. CDR3 amino acids: CASRPGQGNQPQHF. CDR3 DNA sequence: TGTGCCAGCAGACCGGGACAGGGGAATCAGCCCCAGCATTTT.

This chain links TRBV2 with TRBJ2-3; 9 bases are a match to TRBD1. This CDR3 has 11 amino acids. J was trimmed by 7 bases and V by 9 bases; bases with no gene match: 2. Germline V gene lookup returns CDR1 SNHLY and CDR2 FYNNEI. CDR3 in amino acids: CARQGANTQYF. CDR3 sequence (DNA): TGTGCCAGACAGGGGGCGAATACGCAGTATTTT.

The chain recombines TRBV2 with TRBJ1-6; a possible D gene is TRBD1 (6 bases). The V end lost 3 bases, the J end lost 9 bases, and 18 bases lay between the germline ends. The CDR3 is made up of 16 amino acids. Germline CDR1 SNHLY, CDR2 FYNNEI. CDR3 sequence reads: CASSEFDTGRGSPLHF. In DNA form, the CDR3 reads TGTGCCAGCAGTGAGTTTGATACAGGGAGGGGTTCACCCCTCCACTTT.

This chain uses TRBV30 with TRBJ1-2; D gene uncertain. This CDR3 region has 14 residues. CDR1 GTSNPN and CDR2 SVGIG come from the germline V gene (reference sequence). The ends were cut back, 0 bases at V and 4 bases at J, with 12 bases in the middle. The CDR3 region is CAWSVRVGSYGYTF. DNA of the CDR3: TGTGCCTGGAGTGTACGGGTGGGCTCCTATGGCTACACCTTC.

This sequence joins TRBV7-9 and TRBJ2-5, with 15 bases identical to TRBD2. V shed 1 base and J 3 bases; nucleotides not matched to a gene: 9. The CDR3 has 19 amino acids. Germline V gene data show CDR1 as SEHNR and CDR2 as FQNEAQ (reference sequence). The CDR3 bases are TGTGCCAGCAGCTTAGGGCTTTGGACTAGCGGGAGGGCCAAAGAGACCCAGTACTTC. Protein sequence: CASSLGLWTSGRAKETQYF. Full variable domain (missing parts from reference TRBV7-9 and TRBJ2-5): DTGVSQNPRHKITKRGQNVTFRCDPISEHNRLYWYRQTLGQGPEFLTYFQNEAQLEKSRLLSDRFSAERPKGSFSTLEIQRTEQGDSAMYLCASSLGLWTSGRAKETQYFGPGTRLLVL.

The V and J genes are TRBV11-2 and TRBJ2-2; 9 nucleotides align to TRBD1. Per the germline V gene, CDR1 is SGHAT and CDR2 is FQNNGV. This CDR3 contains 17 residues. V lost 1 base, J lost 5 bases, and 8 bases stayed unmatched. CDR3 loop: CASSLVRGTGMTGELFF. The CDR3, as DNA: TGTGCCAGCAGCTTAGTAAGAGGGACAGGGATGACCGGGGAGCTGTTTTTT.

This sequence joins TRBV9 and TRBJ2-5; TRBD1 is a possible D gene (6 bases). Trimming stripped 4 bases from V and 5 bases from J, with 15 bases between. CDR3 size: 14 residues. Per germline, CDR1 SGDLS and CDR2 YYNGEE. CDR3 coding DNA: TGTGCCAGCAGCTTTACAGGGTTGTTGGAGACCCAGTACTTC. Its protein product is CASSFTGLLETQYF.

The rearrangement uses TRBV30 and TRBJ2-1, with D perhaps matching TRBD1 or TRBD2 (5 bases each). The CDR3 runs 15 residues. V was pared by 5 bases and J by 4 bases, with 18 bases between. From germline, CDR1 is GTSNPN and CDR2 SVGIG (reference sequence). In DNA form, the CDR3 reads TGTGCCTGGCAGCCCGGCTGGGGGAAATACAATGAGCAGTTCTTC. Its translation is CAWQPGWGKYNEQFF.